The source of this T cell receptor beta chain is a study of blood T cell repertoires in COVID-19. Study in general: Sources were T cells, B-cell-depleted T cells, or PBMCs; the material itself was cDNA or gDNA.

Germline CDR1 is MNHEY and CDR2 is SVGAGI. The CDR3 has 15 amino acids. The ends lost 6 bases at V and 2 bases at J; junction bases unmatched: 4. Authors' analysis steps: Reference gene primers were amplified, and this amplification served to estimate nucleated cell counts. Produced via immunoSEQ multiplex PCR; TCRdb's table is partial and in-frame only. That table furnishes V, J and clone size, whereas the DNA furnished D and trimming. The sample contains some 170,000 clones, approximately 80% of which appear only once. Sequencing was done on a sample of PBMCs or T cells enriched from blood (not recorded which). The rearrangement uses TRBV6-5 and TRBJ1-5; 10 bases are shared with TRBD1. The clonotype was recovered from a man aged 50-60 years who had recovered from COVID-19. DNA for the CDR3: TGTGCCAGCAGGCACGGACAGGGGGGCAATCAGCCCCAGCATTTT. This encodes CASRHGQGGNQPQHF.